This T cell receptor (beta chain) was profiled in a study of blood T cell repertoires in COVID-19 (dated by TCRdb to about 2020). In terms of the full investigation: Samples covering the acute and convalescent phases of COVID-19 were provided by collaborators in the United States, Italy and Spain. The prospective study material was composed of cDNA or gDNA derived from T cells, B-cell-depleted T cells, or PBMCs. The dataset comprised deeply sampled blood TCRbeta repertoires from subjects exposed to, actively infected with, or recovered from COVID-19. The repertoires were released in a freely available public database meant as a resource for research on the immune response to SARS-CoV-2. Samples came from the ongoing ImmuneRACE study (first 160 participants) plus 1,254 subjects from 6 global collaborators. A de-identified subject ID, COVID-19 status, age in years and sex were almost always included in the sample metadata. Where available, HLA class I and class II types were taken from metadata supplied by the sample provider and were not determined by assay-based typing. What the work shows at the level of the full study, not this receptor alone: Clinical and demographic metadata were provided uncurated, with the amount varying by source and participant.

This clone appeared a few times. No cognate antigen has been identified for it. Base qualities are not at hand, and no much larger clone is one base apart. Collaborating institutions collected whole blood in K2EDTA tubes following their own protocols. Collaborator samples were shipped for TCRbeta analysis as frozen whole blood, isolated PBMCs, or DNA extracted from either sample type. TCRbeta CDR3 regions were amplified from genomic DNA using the immunoSEQ Assay, a bias-controlled multiplex PCR. From the authors' description of their analysis: Within the assay, amplification of reference gene primers was used to estimate how many nucleated cells each sample contained. To quantify the absolute abundance of each unique TCRbeta CDR3 rearrangement, sequence reads were collapsed and filtered. Productive Simpson clonality was computed per sample as the square root of Simpson's diversity index over productive rearrangements. TCRdb mirrors the immuneACCESS table, restricted to in-frame sequences. Some clones are absent from its copies; in checked studies, under half trace to an unresolved V gene, and the reason for the others is unknown. The DNA was the basis for D and trimming; V, J and clone size are from that table. Present in this sample are about 260,000 clones, around four fifths of which were seen just once. Clones ranked in the top ten supply 3.5% to 5% of the sample.

CDR1 and CDR2, per the germline V gene (reference sequence), are SEHNR and FQNEAQ. The CDR3 starts with the cysteine, ends with the phenylalanine, and has 17 residues. The read is trimmed to its CDR3 DNA, 51 bases read in frame from base 1. The V and J ends are trimmed by 5 bases and 0 bases, leaving 16 bases between them. Sequences were obtained from peripheral blood. The rearrangement combines TRBV7-9 with TRBJ2-2, and perhaps TRBD1 as D gene, on 5 matching bases. The sequence derives from a man in his 60s with acute or convalescent COVID-19. The CDR3 region reads CASSSGDRTPNTGELFF. The bases are TGTGCCAGCAGCAGTGGAGACAGAACTCCGAACACCGGGGAGCTGTTTTTT.